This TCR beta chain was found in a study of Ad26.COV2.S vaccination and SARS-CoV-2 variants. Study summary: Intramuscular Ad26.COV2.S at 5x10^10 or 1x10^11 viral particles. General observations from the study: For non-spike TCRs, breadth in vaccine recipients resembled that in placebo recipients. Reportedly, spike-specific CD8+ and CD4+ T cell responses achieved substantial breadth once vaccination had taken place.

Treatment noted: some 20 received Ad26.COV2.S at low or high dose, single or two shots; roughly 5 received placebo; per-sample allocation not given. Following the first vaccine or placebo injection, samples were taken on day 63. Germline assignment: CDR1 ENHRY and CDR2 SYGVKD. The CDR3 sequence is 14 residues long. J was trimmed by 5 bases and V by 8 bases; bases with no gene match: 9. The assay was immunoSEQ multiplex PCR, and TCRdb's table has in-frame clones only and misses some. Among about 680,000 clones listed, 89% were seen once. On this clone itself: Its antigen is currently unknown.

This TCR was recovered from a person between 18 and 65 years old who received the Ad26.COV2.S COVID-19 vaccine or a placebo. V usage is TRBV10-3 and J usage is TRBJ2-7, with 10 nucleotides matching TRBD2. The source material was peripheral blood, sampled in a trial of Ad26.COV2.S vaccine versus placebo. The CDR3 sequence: CAIATSGPIDEQYF. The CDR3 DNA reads TGTGCCATCGCGACTAGCGGGCCTATCGACGAGCAGTACTTC.